This is a list of T cell receptor beta chains from one sample in a study of blood T cell repertoires in COVID-19. TCRdb's copy holds only in-frame clones and misses some; the assay was immunoSEQ multiplex PCR. This table holds roughly 87,000 clones, approximately 89% found once. The material sequenced was peripheral blood. These receptors came from a man aged 55 to 70 with acute or convalescent COVID-19. Each CDR3 is given with its conserved first and last residue. The D gene is left open where the match is weak. Rows may omit the clone size; those that give it use once, few, many or a size class.

V gene: TRBV5-1; CDR3 length: 16; D gene: TRBD1; J gene: TRBJ1-2; clone size: -; CDR3 protein: CASSLFSGGAGSSSTF; CDR3 DNA: TGCGCCAGCAGCTTGTTTTCAGGGGGCGCTGGATCTTCCTCCACCTTC
V gene: TRBV10-1; CDR3 length: 15; D gene: -; J gene: TRBJ2-7; clone size: once; CDR3 protein: CASSESGGNSYEQYF; CDR3 DNA: TGCGCCAGCAGTGAGTCAGGGGGAAACTCCTACGAGCAGTACTTC
V gene: TRBV6-5; CDR3 length: 15; D gene: TRBD1; J gene: TRBJ1-2; clone size: once; CDR3 protein: CASSRDRGANYGYTF; CDR3 DNA: TGTGCCAGCAGCCGTGACAGGGGCGCTAACTATGGCTACACCTTC
V gene: TRBV7-3; CDR3 length: 16; D gene: -; J gene: TRBJ1-2; clone size: -; CDR3 protein: CASSLDSKISNYGYTF; CDR3 DNA: TGTGCCAGCAGCTTAGACAGCAAAATCTCTAACTATGGCTACACCTTC
V gene: TRBV5-5; CDR3 length: 13; D gene: TRBD1; J gene: TRBJ1-2; clone size: -; CDR3 protein: CASSGSGGGGYTF; CDR3 DNA: TGTGCCAGCAGCGGATCAGGGGGTGGTGGCTACACCTTC
V gene: TRBV5-1; CDR3 length: 14; D gene: TRBD1; J gene: TRBJ2-7; clone size: -; CDR3 protein: CASSRGDRAYEQYF; CDR3 DNA: TGCGCCAGCAGTCGGGGGGACAGGGCCTACGAGCAGTACTTC
V gene: TRBV2; CDR3 length: 13; D gene: -; J gene: TRBJ2-2; clone size: -; CDR3 protein: CASSVASTGELFF; CDR3 DNA: TGTGCCAGCAGTGTAGCCTCCACCGGGGAGCTGTTTTTT
V gene: TRBV12-3/TRBV12-4; CDR3 length: 12; D gene: TRBD1; J gene: TRBJ1-1; clone size: -; CDR3 protein: CASSLLGRGAFF; CDR3 DNA: TGTGCCAGCAGTTTACTAGGCAGGGGGGCTTTCTTT
V gene: TRBV27; CDR3 length: 14; D gene: -; J gene: TRBJ1-1; clone size: -; CDR3 protein: CASSLGQSTTEAFF; CDR3 DNA: TGTGCCAGCAGTTTAGGACAGTCTACAACTGAAGCTTTCTTT
V gene: TRBV6-5; CDR3 length: 13; D gene: -; J gene: TRBJ1-6; clone size: few; CDR3 protein: CASSPTRDSPLHF; CDR3 DNA: TGTGCCAGCAGTCCGACCCGGGATTCACCCCTCCACTTT
V gene: TRBV12-3/TRBV12-4; CDR3 length: 13; D gene: TRBD1; J gene: TRBJ2-1; clone size: -; CDR3 protein: CASKGTGHNEQFF; CDR3 DNA: TGTGCCAGCAAAGGGACAGGGCACAATGAGCAGTTCTTC
V gene: TRBV9; CDR3 length: 15; D gene: -; J gene: TRBJ1-2; clone size: -; CDR3 protein: CASSSGAQGNYGYTF; CDR3 DNA: TGTGCCAGCAGCTCCGGAGCACAGGGAAACTATGGCTACACCTTC
V gene: TRBV10-3; CDR3 length: 14; D gene: TRBD1; J gene: TRBJ1-6; clone size: -; CDR3 protein: CAIGGGQGNSPLHF; CDR3 DNA: TGTGCCATCGGGGGGGGACAGGGGAATTCACCCCTCCACTTT
V gene: TRBV7-2; CDR3 length: 14; D gene: -; J gene: TRBJ1-5; clone size: -; CDR3 protein: CASGFTGPHQPQHF; CDR3 DNA: TGTGCCAGCGGCTTCACAGGGCCCCATCAGCCCCAGCATTTT
V gene: TRBV18; CDR3 length: 13; D gene: TRBD1; J gene: TRBJ2-7; clone size: -; CDR3 protein: CASSDRDRDEQYF; CDR3 DNA: TGTGCCAGCTCAGACAGGGATAGAGACGAGCAGTACTTC
V gene: TRBV21-1; CDR3 length: 13; D gene: -; J gene: TRBJ2-1; clone size: -; CDR3 protein: CASSKGLYNEQFF; CDR3 DNA: TGTGCCAGCAGCAAAGGGCTTTACAATGAGCAGTTCTTC
V gene: TRBV6-6; CDR3 length: 12; D gene: -; J gene: TRBJ2-7; clone size: -; CDR3 protein: CASSTPPYEQYF; CDR3 DNA: TGTGCCAGCAGTACACCGCCTTACGAGCAGTACTTC
V gene: TRBV11-2; CDR3 length: 17; D gene: TRBD2; J gene: TRBJ2-7; clone size: -; CDR3 protein: CASSLDTGGANSYEQYF; CDR3 DNA: TGTGCCAGCAGCTTAGATACGGGAGGGGCGAACTCCTACGAGCAGTACTTC
V gene: TRBV4-2; CDR3 length: 14; D gene: TRBD1; J gene: TRBJ1-1; clone size: -; CDR3 protein: CASSLETGMTEAFF; CDR3 DNA: TGTGCCAGCAGCCTAGAGACAGGGATGACTGAAGCTTTCTTT
V gene: TRBV3-1/TRBV3-2; CDR3 length: 12; D gene: -; J gene: TRBJ2-7; clone size: -; CDR3 protein: CASRGSDYEQYF; CDR3 DNA: TGTGCCAGTCGGGGGTCCGACTACGAGCAGTACTTC
V gene: TRBV12-5; CDR3 length: 16; D gene: -; J gene: TRBJ2-1; clone size: -; CDR3 protein: CASGLYLSQGSDEQFF; CDR3 DNA: TGTGCTAGTGGTTTGTACCTCTCCCAGGGGAGCGATGAGCAGTTCTTC
V gene: TRBV5-8; CDR3 length: 16; D gene: -; J gene: TRBJ2-3; clone size: -; CDR3 protein: CASSLGAGTSTDTQYF; CDR3 DNA: TGTGCCAGCAGCTTGGGGGCGGGAACTAGCACAGATACGCAGTATTTT
V gene: TRBV5-1; CDR3 length: 15; D gene: TRBD1; J gene: TRBJ1-2; clone size: -; CDR3 protein: CASSPTGTGDYGYTF; CDR3 DNA: TGCGCCAGCAGCCCCACCGGGACAGGGGACTATGGCTACACCTTC
V gene: TRBV3-1/TRBV3-2; CDR3 length: 14; D gene: TRBD1; J gene: TRBJ1-2; clone size: once; CDR3 protein: CASSQGQRFSGYTF; CDR3 DNA: TGTGCCAGCAGCCAGGGACAGCGTTTCTCTGGCTACACCTTC
V gene: TRBV19; CDR3 length: 14; D gene: -; J gene: TRBJ2-7; clone size: -; CDR3 protein: CASKQVGGSYEQYF; CDR3 DNA: TGTGCCAGTAAGCAGGTAGGGGGTAGCTACGAGCAGTACTTC
V gene: TRBV27; CDR3 length: 15; D gene: -; J gene: TRBJ1-1; clone size: -; CDR3 protein: CASTNSGGLNTEAFF; CDR3 DNA: TGTGCCAGCACCAACTCGGGGGGTCTGAACACTGAAGCTTTCTTT
V gene: TRBV11-2; CDR3 length: 14; D gene: -; J gene: TRBJ2-2; clone size: -; CDR3 protein: CASSLRGNTGELFF; CDR3 DNA: TGTGCCAGCAGCTTACGGGGTAACACCGGGGAGCTGTTTTTT
V gene: TRBV5-4; CDR3 length: 16; D gene: TRBD1; J gene: TRBJ1-6; clone size: once; CDR3 protein: CASSTAGQRYNSPLHF; CDR3 DNA: TGTGCCAGCAGCACCGCGGGACAGAGGTATAATTCACCCCTCCACTTT
V gene: TRBV3-1/TRBV3-2; CDR3 length: 15; D gene: -; J gene: TRBJ2-3; clone size: -; CDR3 protein: CASSLLGRKTDTQYF; CDR3 DNA: TGTGCCAGCAGCCTACTAGGGCGGAAAACAGATACGCAGTATTTT
V gene: TRBV6-5; CDR3 length: 14; D gene: -; J gene: TRBJ1-1; clone size: -; CDR3 protein: CASSYTSWRPEAFF; CDR3 DNA: TGTGCCAGCAGTTACACCTCATGGAGACCTGAAGCTTTCTTT
V gene: TRBV7-8; CDR3 length: 15; D gene: -; J gene: TRBJ1-1; clone size: -; CDR3 protein: CASSLGGAGSTEAFF; CDR3 DNA: TGTGCCAGCAGCTTAGGAGGTGCCGGGAGCACTGAAGCTTTCTTT
V gene: TRBV24-1; CDR3 length: 13; D gene: TRBD1; J gene: TRBJ2-1; clone size: -; CDR3 protein: CATSDLRGGSQVF; CDR3 DNA: TGTGCCACCAGTGATTTGAGAGGGGGCTCGCAAGTCTTC
V gene: TRBV21-1; CDR3 length: 17; D gene: -; J gene: TRBJ2-7; clone size: -; CDR3 protein: CASSIKGAGTKDYEQYF; CDR3 DNA: TGTGCCAGCAGCATAAAAGGAGCGGGAACTAAGGACTACGAGCAGTACTTC
V gene: TRBV24-1; CDR3 length: 16; D gene: -; J gene: TRBJ2-7; clone size: -; CDR3 protein: CATSDPGQRNSYEQYF; CDR3 DNA: TGTGCCACCAGTGATCCTGGACAGAGAAACTCCTACGAGCAGTACTTC
V gene: TRBV6-5; CDR3 length: 15; D gene: TRBD2; J gene: TRBJ2-7; clone size: -; CDR3 protein: CASRAGTSVSYEQYF; CDR3 DNA: TGTGCCAGCAGAGCCGGGACTAGCGTCTCCTACGAGCAGTACTTC
V gene: TRBV24-1; CDR3 length: 15; D gene: TRBD2; J gene: TRBJ2-1; clone size: -; CDR3 protein: CATRKSGDSYNEQFF; CDR3 DNA: TGTGCCACCAGGAAAAGCGGGGACTCCTACAATGAGCAGTTCTTC
V gene: TRBV11-2; CDR3 length: 13; D gene: TRBD1; J gene: TRBJ1-4; clone size: -; CDR3 protein: CASSQGAHEKLFF; CDR3 DNA: TGTGCCAGCAGCCAGGGGGCTCATGAAAAACTGTTTTTT
V gene: TRBV21-1; CDR3 length: 19; D gene: -; J gene: TRBJ2-2; clone size: -; CDR3 protein: CASSGPLDSGRVNTGELFF; CDR3 DNA: TGTGCCAGCAGCGGACCGCTGGATAGCGGGAGGGTGAACACCGGGGAGCTGTTTTTT
V gene: TRBV5-1; CDR3 length: 15; D gene: TRBD2; J gene: TRBJ2-1; clone size: once; CDR3 protein: CASSLGLATYNEQFF; CDR3 DNA: TGCGCCAGCAGCTTAGGACTAGCGACCTACAATGAGCAGTTCTTC
V gene: TRBV5-4; CDR3 length: 12; D gene: -; J gene: TRBJ1-2; clone size: -; CDR3 protein: CASSSTSYGYTF; CDR3 DNA: TGTGCCAGCAGCTCGACATCCTATGGCTACACCTTC
V gene: TRBV19; CDR3 length: 16; D gene: -; J gene: TRBJ1-4; clone size: -; CDR3 protein: CASSTKDRPAFEKLFF; CDR3 DNA: TGTGCCAGTAGTACCAAGGACAGACCGGCTTTCGAAAAACTGTTTTTT
V gene: TRBV9; CDR3 length: 21; D gene: TRBD2; J gene: TRBJ2-3; clone size: -; CDR3 protein: CASSGGAGLAGGPRATDTQYF; CDR3 DNA: TGTGCCAGCAGCGGCGGGGCAGGGCTGGCGGGAGGGCCCAGGGCCACAGATACGCAGTATTTT